These 12 T cell receptor beta chains share one sample of origin, sequenced in a study of blood T cells in healthy people across ages. A J-beta primer mix and a sample-barcoded 5' primer were used in a second PCR of about 7 to 11 cycles. MiXCR, applied by TCRdb to the 5' RACE reads, yields one record per CDR3 protein. The top ten clones hold around 2.1% of a sample with about 1.8 million distinct CDR3 sequences, around half of them seen once. Sequenced: blood. All receptors come from a woman aged 40 to 50 in good health.

V gene TRBV4-3 combines with J gene TRBJ2-5, with 7 bases fitting TRBD1. In germline, CDR1 is LGHNA, CDR2 YSLEER. This CDR3 region has 15 residues. J lost 5 bases, V lost 3 bases, and 9 bases had no gene match. The CDR3 loop is CASSQGDREYETQYF. The CDR3 DNA reads TGCGCCAGCAGCCAGGGTGACAGGGAGTACGAGACCCAGTACTTC.

CDR3: CASSFGTESPLHF. Here the CDR3 DNA reads TGTGCCAGCAGCTTCGGGACAGAATCACCCCTCCACTTT. The genes are TRBV11-3 and TRBJ1-6; 7 positions agree with TRBD1. The CDR3 spans 13 residues. Germline values: CDR1 SGHNT, CDR2 YENEEA. V lost 3 bases and J lost 10; bases outside the gene matches: 3. Complete variable domain (other parts from reference TRBV11-3 and TRBJ1-6): EAGVVQSPRYKIIEKKQPVAFWCNPISGHNTLYWYLQNLGQGPELLIRYENEEAVDDSQLPKDRFSAERLKGVDSTLKIQPAELGDSAVYLCASSFGTESPLHFGNGTRLTVT.

The V gene is TRBV15, the J gene TRBJ2-7, with unresolved D. This CDR3 is 14 amino acids long. Deletions cut 1 base from V and 2 bases from J, with 9 bases between. Germline V CDR1 and CDR2: LNHNV, YYDKDF (reference sequence). CDR3 residues: CATSRGGDTYEQYF. DNA for the CDR3: TGTGCCACCAGCAGAGGAGGAGATACCTACGAGCAGTACTTC.

In nucleotides, the CDR3 is TGTGCCAGCAGTTACGGGACAGGGCAAAGCTACGAGCAGTACTTC. Amino acid sequence: CASSYGTGQSYEQYF. The chain couples TRBV6-6 to TRBJ2-1, with 9 bases that match TRBD1. TRBJ2-7 matches the DNA end more closely, so the J call is doubtful. CDR1 and CDR2 (germline): MNHNY, SVGAGI (reference sequence). The CDR3 length is 15 residues.

This clonotype appeared a few times. The V and J genes are TRBV7-2 and TRBJ2-1; no clear D gene. V gave up 11 bases and J gave up 8 bases, with 19 bases separating them. The CDR3 extends over 13 amino acids. CDR1 and CDR2 (germline): SGHTA, FQGNSA. The DNA for the CDR3 is TGTGCCCTGGACCCTCTCGGGTACCATGAGCAGTTCTTC. It specifies CALDPLGYHEQFF.

Only a few counts were recorded for this clonotype. The V call is TRBV5-1, the J call TRBJ1-2; possibly TRBD1 for D (5 bases). The germline CDR1 and CDR2 sequences are SGHRS and YFSETQ. V was clipped by 0 bases and J by 7 bases, with 10 bases between them. The CDR3 contains 13 residues. The CDR3 bases are TGCGCCAGCAGCTTGGGGGCAGGGCGTGGCTACACCTTC. This encodes CASSLGAGRGYTF.

This clonotype showed up just a few times. The gene calls are TRBV6-5 and TRBJ2-1; 8 bases map to TRBD2. Germline values: CDR1 MNHEY, CDR2 SVGAGI. J lost 6 bases, V lost 4 bases, and 14 bases had no gene match. The CDR3 has 17 residues. The CDR3 DNA sequence: TGTGCCAGCAGTTTGACCGGGAGGGCCTTAAGGTCCAATGAGCAGTTCTTC. It yields the protein CASSLTGRALRSNEQFF.

The chain uses TRBV9 and TRBJ2-1, with TRBD2 matching 12 bases. This CDR3 contains 19 residues. V lost 3 bases, J lost 2 bases, and 12 bases stayed unmatched. Germline V gene data show CDR1 as SGDLS and CDR2 as YYNGEE. This chain's CDR3 is CASSALAGGYRSTYNEQFF. The CDR3 DNA follows: TGTGCCAGCAGCGCCCTAGCGGGGGGGTATCGTAGTACCTACAATGAGCAGTTCTTC.

J is TRBJ2-6 and V is TRBV12-3 or TRBV12-4; the D gene is possibly TRBD2 (6 bases). The V gene lost 3 bases and the J gene lost 3 bases, with 15 bases spanning the gap. This CDR3 is built from 17 residues. The CDR3 DNA reads as TGTGCCAGCAGTTTTGTTGCGGGAAGCTTTGGGGCCAACGTCCTGACTTTC. It translates to CASSFVAGSFGANVLTF.

The chain employs TRBV19 and TRBJ2-3; 8 nucleotides match TRBD1. The CDR3 is made up of 13 amino acids. Germline CDR1 reads LNHDA; CDR2 reads SQIVND (reference sequence). V was pared by 6 bases and J by 3 bases, with 2 bases of the junction left unmatched. The CDR3: CASRGDRTDTQYF. CDR3 DNA sequence: TGTGCCAGTAGGGGGGACAGGACAGATACGCAGTATTTT.

This clonotype was seen more than once but under ten times. The chain has TRBV13 and TRBJ2-7; 9 bases are shared with TRBD1. With V trimmed by 5 bases and J by 4 bases, 9 bases remained unmatched. In germline, CDR1 is PRHDT, CDR2 FYEKMQ (reference sequence). CDR3 length: 15 residues. DNA for the CDR3: TGTGCCAGCAGCCCGACGGGACAGGGTTTATACGAGCAGTACTTC. As protein: CASSPTGQGLYEQYF.

The chain links TRBV10-1 to TRBJ2-2; a weak D match, TRBD1 (6 bases). The CDR3 sequence is 13 residues long. V was clipped by 7 bases and J by 4 bases, with 10 bases between them. Germline values: CDR1 WNHNN, CDR2 SYGVQD (reference sequence). The CDR3: CASNSRGTGELFF. The CDR3 DNA sequence: TGCGCCAGCAATTCCAGGGGCACCGGGGAGCTGTTTTTT.